This record looks at one T cell receptor beta chain sequence and its context. Its cognate antigen is unknown. This CDR3 spans 15 amino acids. V gave up 7 bases and J gave up 2 bases; unmatched junction bases: 8. Germline lookup yields CDR1 MDHEN and CDR2 SYDVKM. These data are taken from a study of shared clonotypes between healthy human individuals. Study background: The donor group consisted of two women and three men, aged 18 to 49. Study results and caveats: The naive CD4 repertoires of a handful of donors were compared, and approximately 5.3% of clonotypes were shared.

Deep was the level at which the assay was run. Assay: immunoSEQ multiplex PCR; the TCRdb copy retains only in-frame clones and omits some. Of about 530,000 clones listed, about 95% were seen once; the top ten hold roughly 0.06%. This TCR came from a woman younger than 45 in good health. Sequencing was performed on naive CD4+ T cells sorted from blood. Subset denoted: CD45RA+ positively selected. V gene TRBV28 combines with J gene TRBJ2-7, with 10 bases matching TRBD2. The CDR3 spells CASIPLAGVTYEQYF. CDR3 coding DNA: TGTGCCAGCATCCCCCTAGCGGGAGTCACCTACGAGCAGTACTTC.